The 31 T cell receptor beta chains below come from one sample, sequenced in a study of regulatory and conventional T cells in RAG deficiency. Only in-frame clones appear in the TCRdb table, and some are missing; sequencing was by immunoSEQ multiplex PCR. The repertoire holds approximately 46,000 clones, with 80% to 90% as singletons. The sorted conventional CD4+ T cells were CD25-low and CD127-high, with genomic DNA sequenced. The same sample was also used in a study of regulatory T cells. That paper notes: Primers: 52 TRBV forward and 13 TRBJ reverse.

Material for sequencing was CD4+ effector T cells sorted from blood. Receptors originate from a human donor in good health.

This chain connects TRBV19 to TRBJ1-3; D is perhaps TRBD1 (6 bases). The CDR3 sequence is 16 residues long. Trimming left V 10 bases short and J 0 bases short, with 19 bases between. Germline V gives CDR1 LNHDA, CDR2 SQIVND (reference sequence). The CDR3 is CATKGRGPNSGNTIYF. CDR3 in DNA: TGTGCCACCAAAGGCAGGGGACCCAACTCTGGAAACACCATATATTTT.

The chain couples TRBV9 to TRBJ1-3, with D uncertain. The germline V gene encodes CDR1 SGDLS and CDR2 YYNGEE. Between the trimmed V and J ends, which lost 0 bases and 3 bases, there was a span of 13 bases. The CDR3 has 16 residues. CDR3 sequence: CASSVVEPALGNTIYF. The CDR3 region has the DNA TGTGCCAGCAGCGTAGTGGAGCCGGCCCTTGGAAACACCATATATTTT. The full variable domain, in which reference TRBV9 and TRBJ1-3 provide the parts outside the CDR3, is DSGVTQTPKHLITATGQRVTLRCSPRSGDLSVYWYQQSLDQGLQFLIQYYNGEERAKGNILERFSAQQFPDLHSELNLSSLELGDSALYFCASSVVEPALGNTIYFGEGSWLTVV.

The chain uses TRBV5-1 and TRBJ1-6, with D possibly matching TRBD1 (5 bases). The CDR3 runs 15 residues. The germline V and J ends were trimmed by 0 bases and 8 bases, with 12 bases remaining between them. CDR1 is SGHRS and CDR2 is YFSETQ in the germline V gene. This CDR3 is CASSLVAGIDSPLHF. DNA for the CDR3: TGCGCCAGCAGCTTGGTAGCAGGGATAGATTCACCCCTCCACTTT.

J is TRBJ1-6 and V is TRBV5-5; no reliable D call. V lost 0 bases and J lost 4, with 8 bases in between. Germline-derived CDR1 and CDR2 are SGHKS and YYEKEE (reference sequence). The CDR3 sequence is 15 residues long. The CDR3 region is CASSLDVQYNSPLHF. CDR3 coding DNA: TGTGCCAGCAGCTTGGATGTTCAGTATAATTCACCCCTCCACTTT. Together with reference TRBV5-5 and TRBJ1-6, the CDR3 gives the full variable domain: DAGVTQSPTHLIKTRGQQVTLRCSPISGHKSVSWYQQVLGQGPQFIFQYYEKEERGRGNFPDRFSARQFPNYSSELNVNALLLGDSALYLCASSLDVQYNSPLHFGNGTRLTVT.

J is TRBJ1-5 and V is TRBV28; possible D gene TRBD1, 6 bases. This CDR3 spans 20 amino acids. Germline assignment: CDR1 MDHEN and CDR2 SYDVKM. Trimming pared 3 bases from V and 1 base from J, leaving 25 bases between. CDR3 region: CASSFSLTWDTTGSNQPQHF. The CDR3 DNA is TGTGCCAGCAGTTTTTCGCTCACGTGGGACACTACGGGCAGCAATCAGCCCCAGCATTTT.

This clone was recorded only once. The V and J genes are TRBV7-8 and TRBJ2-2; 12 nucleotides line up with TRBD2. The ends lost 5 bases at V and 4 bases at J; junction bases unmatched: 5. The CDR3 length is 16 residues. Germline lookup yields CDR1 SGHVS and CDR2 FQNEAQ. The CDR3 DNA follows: TGTGCCAGCAGCCACCGACTAGCGGGGGCCACCGGGGAGCTGTTTTTT. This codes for CASSHRLAGATGELFF.

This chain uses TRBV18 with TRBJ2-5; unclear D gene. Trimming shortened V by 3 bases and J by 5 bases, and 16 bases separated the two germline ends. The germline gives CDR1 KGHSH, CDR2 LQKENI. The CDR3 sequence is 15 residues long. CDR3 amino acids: CASSPPGGVGETQYF. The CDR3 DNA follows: TGTGCCAGCTCACCCCCCGGTGGAGTTGGGGAGACCCAGTACTTC.

The CDR3 loop reads CASSLLDPGNTEAFF. The DNA of the CDR3 is TGTGCCAGCAGCCTCTTGGACCCTGGGAACACTGAAGCTTTCTTT. The V gene is TRBV2, the J gene TRBJ1-1; D remains unclear. This CDR3 spans 15 amino acids. Trimming cost V 6 bases and J 1 base, with 15 bases left between them. CDR1 SNHLY and CDR2 FYNNEI come from the germline V gene.

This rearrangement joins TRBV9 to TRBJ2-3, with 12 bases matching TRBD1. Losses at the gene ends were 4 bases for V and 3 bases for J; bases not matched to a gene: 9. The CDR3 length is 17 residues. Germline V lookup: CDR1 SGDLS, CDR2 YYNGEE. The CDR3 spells CASSTGTGGRGTDTQYF. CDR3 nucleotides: TGTGCCAGCAGCACCGGGACAGGGGGCAGGGGGACAGATACGCAGTATTTT.

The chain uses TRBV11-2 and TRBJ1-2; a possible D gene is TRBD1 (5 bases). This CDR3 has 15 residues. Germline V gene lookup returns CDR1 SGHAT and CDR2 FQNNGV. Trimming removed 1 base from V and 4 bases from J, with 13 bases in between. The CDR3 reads CASSLVDRGSYGYTF. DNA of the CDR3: TGTGCCAGCAGCTTAGTAGATAGGGGATCCTATGGCTACACCTTC.

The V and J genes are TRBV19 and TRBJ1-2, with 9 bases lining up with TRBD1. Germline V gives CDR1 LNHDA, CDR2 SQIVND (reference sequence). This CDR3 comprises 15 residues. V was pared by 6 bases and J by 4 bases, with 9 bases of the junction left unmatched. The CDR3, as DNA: TGTGCCAGTAGATCCCCCGGGACAGGGTTCTATGGCTACACCTTC. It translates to CASRSPGTGFYGYTF.

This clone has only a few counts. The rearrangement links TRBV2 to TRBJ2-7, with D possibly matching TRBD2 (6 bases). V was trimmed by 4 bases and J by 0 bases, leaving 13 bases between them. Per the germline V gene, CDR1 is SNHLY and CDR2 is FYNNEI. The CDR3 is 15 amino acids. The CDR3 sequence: CASSVSAGFSYEQYF. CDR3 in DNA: TGTGCCAGCAGTGTTTCAGCGGGCTTCTCCTACGAGCAGTACTTC.

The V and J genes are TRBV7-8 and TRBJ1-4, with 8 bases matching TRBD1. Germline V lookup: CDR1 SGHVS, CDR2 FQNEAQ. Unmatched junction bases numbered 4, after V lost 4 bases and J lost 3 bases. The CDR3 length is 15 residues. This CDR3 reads CASSSDRVSNEKLFF. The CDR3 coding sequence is TGTGCCAGCAGCTCGGACAGGGTATCTAATGAAAAACTGTTTTTT.

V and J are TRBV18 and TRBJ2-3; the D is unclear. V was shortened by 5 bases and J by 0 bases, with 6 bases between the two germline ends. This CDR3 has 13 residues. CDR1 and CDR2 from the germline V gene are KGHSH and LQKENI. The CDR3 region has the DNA TGTGCCAGCTCAGGAGCCAGCACAGATACGCAGTATTTT. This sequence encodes CASSGASTDTQYF.

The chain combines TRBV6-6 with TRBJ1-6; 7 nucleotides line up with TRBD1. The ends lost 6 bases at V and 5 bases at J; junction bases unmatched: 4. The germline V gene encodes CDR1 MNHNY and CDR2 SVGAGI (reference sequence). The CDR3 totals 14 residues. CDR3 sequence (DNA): TGTGCCAGCAGGGCAGGGGGAAATAATTCACCCCTCCACTTT. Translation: CASRAGGNNSPLHF.

The CDR3 DNA reads as TGTGCCAGCTCGCCTGCCCTAGTAGATACGCAGTATTTT. It specifies CASSPALVDTQYF. The genes are TRBV18 and TRBJ2-3; D is uncertain. The CDR3 totals 13 residues. V dropped 6 bases and J dropped 5 bases, with 12 bases sitting between them. Germline CDR1 reads KGHSH; CDR2 reads LQKENI.

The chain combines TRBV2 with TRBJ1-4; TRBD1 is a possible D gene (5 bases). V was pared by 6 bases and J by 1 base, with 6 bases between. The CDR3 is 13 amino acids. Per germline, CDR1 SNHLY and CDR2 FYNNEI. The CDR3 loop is CASRGETNEKLFF. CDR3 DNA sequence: TGTGCCAGCAGAGGGGAAACTAATGAAAAACTGTTTTTT.

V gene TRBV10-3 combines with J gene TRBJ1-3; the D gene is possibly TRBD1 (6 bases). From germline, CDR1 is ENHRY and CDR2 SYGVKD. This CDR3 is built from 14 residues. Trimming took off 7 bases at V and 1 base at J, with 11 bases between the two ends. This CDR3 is CAIKGVGSGNTIYF. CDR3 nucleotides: TGTGCCATCAAGGGGGTGGGTTCTGGAAACACCATATATTTT.

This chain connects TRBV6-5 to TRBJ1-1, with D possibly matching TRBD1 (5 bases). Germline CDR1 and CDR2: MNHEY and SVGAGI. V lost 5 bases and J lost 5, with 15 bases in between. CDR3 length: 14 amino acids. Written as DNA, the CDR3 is TGTGCCAGCAGTCCTGGTCCCCAGGGAACTGAAGCTTTCTTT. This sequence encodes CASSPGPQGTEAFF.

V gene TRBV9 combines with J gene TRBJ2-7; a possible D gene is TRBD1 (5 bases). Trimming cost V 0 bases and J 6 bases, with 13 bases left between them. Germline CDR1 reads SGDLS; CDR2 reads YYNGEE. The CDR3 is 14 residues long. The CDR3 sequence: CASSVEAKRGEQYF. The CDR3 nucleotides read TGTGCCAGCAGCGTAGAAGCGAAAAGGGGCGAGCAGTACTTC.

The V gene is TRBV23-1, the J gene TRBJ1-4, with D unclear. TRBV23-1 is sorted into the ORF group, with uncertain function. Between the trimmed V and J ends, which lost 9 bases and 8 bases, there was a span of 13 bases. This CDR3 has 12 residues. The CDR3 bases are TGCGCCAGTAGTGGGGTCCAAGAAAAACTGTTTTTT. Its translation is CASSGVQEKLFF.

The CDR3 DNA reads TGTGCCAGCTCAAGCCCTACGCCCTACGAGCAGTACTTC. Translated, it gives CASSSPTPYEQYF. This chain connects TRBV28 to TRBJ2-7; no clear D. Deletions cut 8 bases from V and 2 bases from J, with 13 bases between. Germline V lookup: CDR1 MDHEN, CDR2 SYDVKM. The CDR3 contains 13 residues. Full variable domain (outside the CDR3, taken from reference TRBV28 and TRBJ2-7): DVKVTQSSRYLVKRTGEKVFLECVQDMDHENMFWYRQDPGLGLRLIYFSYDVKMKEKGDIPEGYSVSREKKERFSLILESASTNQTSMYLCASSSPTPYEQYFGPGTRLTVT.

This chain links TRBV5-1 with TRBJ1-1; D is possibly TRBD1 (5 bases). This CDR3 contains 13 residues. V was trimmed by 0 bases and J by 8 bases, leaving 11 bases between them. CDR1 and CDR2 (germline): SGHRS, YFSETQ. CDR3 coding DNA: TGCGCCAGCAGCTTGGAGGCAGGGTACGAAGCTTTCTTT. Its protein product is CASSLEAGYEAFF.

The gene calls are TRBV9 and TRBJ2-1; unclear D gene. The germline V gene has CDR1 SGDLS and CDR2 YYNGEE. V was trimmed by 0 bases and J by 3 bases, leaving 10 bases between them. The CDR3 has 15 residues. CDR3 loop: CASSVVGVGYNEQFF. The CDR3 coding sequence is TGTGCCAGCAGCGTAGTGGGTGTTGGCTACAATGAGCAGTTCTTC.

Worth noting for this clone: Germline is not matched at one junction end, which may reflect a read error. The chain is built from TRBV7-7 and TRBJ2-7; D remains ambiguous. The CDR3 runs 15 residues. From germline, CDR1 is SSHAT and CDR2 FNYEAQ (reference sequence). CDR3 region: CASSLGPGGSYEQYF. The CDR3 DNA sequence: TGTGCTAGCAGCTTAGGTCCAGGCGGCTCCTACGAGCAGTACTTC.

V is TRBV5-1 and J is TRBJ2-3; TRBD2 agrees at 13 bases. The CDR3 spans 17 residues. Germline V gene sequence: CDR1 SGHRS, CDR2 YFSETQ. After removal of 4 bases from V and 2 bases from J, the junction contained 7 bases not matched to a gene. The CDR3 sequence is CASSPLAGGPDTDTQYF. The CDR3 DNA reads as TGCGCCAGCAGCCCACTAGCGGGAGGGCCCGACACAGATACGCAGTATTTT.

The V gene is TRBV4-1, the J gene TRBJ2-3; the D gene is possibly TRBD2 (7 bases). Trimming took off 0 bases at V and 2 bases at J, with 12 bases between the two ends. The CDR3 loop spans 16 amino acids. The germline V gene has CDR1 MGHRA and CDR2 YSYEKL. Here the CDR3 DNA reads TGCGCCAGCAGCCAAGATCCGGGGGGCCACACAGATACGCAGTATTTT. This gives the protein CASSQDPGGHTDTQYF.

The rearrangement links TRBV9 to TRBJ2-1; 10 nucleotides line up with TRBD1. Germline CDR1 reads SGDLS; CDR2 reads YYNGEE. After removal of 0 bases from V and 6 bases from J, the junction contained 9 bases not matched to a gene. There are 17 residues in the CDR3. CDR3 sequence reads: CASSVGGQDRGFNEQFF. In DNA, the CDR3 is TGTGCCAGCAGCGTAGGCGGTCAGGACAGGGGGTTCAATGAGCAGTTCTTC.

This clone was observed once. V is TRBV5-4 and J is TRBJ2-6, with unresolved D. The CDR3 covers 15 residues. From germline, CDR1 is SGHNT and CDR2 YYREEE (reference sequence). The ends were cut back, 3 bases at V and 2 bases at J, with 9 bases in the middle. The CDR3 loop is CASSSQRPGANVLTF. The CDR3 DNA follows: TGTGCCAGCAGCTCCCAAAGACCTGGGGCCAACGTCCTGACTTTC.

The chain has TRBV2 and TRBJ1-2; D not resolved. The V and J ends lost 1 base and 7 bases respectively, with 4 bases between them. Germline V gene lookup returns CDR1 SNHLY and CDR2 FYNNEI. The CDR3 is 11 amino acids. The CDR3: CASSEVPGYTF. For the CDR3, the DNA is TGTGCCAGCAGTGAAGTTCCTGGCTACACCTTC.

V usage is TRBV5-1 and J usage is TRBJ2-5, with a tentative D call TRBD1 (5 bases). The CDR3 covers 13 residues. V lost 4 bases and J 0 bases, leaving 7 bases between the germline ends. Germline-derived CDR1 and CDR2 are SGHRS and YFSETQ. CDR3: CASSTDNQETQYF. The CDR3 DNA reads TGCGCCAGCAGCACGGACAACCAAGAGACCCAGTACTTC. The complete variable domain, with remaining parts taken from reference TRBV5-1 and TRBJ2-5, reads KAGVTQTPRYLIKTRGQQVTLSCSPISGHRSVSWYQQTPGQGLQFLFEYFSETQRNKGNFPGRFSGRQFSNSRSEMNVSTLELGDSALYLCASSTDNQETQYFGPGTRLLVL.